Listed below are T cell receptor beta chains from one sample, sequenced in a study of beta chain features in type 1 diabetes. The data were produced by immunoSEQ multiplex PCR, yet TCRdb's version contains in-frame clones alone and is incomplete. This sample has about 470,000 clones; approximately 30% occur once, and the top ten carry roughly 0.06%. Sequencing was carried out using naive CD4+ T cells from blood. Source of these receptors: a man between 18 and 29 years old in good health. CDR3s include the opening cysteine and the closing phenylalanine or tryptophan. D genes are given only for firm matches. The size entry is marked missing in some rows and otherwise reads once, few, many or a size class.

>TRBJ2-1|.|few|TRBV7-2
TGTGCCAGCAGCTTAGCTCGGGAAGGGTACAATGAGCAGTTCTTC
CASSLAREGYNEQFF
>TRBJ2-4|TRBD1|few|TRBV29-1
TGCAGCGTCCGACAGGGATGGGACATTCAGTACTTC
CSVRQGWDIQYF
>TRBJ2-3|.|few|TRBV2
TGTGCCAGCATCGGTGGTTTTGGGAATACGCAGTATTTT
CASIGGFGNTQYF
>TRBJ2-1|TRBD1|.|TRBV29-1
TGCAGCGTTGAAGTAGGGGGCGCCCCCCTGGGGCAGTTCTTC
CSVEVGGAPLGQFF
>TRBJ2-1|.|.|TRBV9
TGTGCCAGCAGCGTAACCGGGAACAATGAGCAGTTCTTC
CASSVTGNNEQFF
>TRBJ1-1|.|few|TRBV5-4
TGTGCCAGCAGCTTGACAGAGAACACTGAAGCTTTCTTT
CASSLTENTEAFF
>TRBJ2-7|.|few|TRBV30
TGTGCCTGGAGTATTGGCGCACGCTACGAGCAGTACTTC
CAWSIGARYEQYF
>TRBJ2-1|.|.|TRBV29-1
TGCAGCACCCGAGGGCCCGTCGATGAGCAGTTCTTC
CSTRGPVDEQFF
>TRBJ2-5|TRBD1|few|TRBV7-2
TGTGCCAGCACCTCGTCAGGGGGCGCAGAGACCCAGTACTTC
CASTSSGGAETQYF
>TRBJ2-7|.|many|TRBV4-2
TGTGCCAGCAGCCAAGCAGGGGTCCTCTACGAGCAGTACTTC
CASSQAGVLYEQYF
>TRBJ1-4|TRBD1|.|TRBV30
TGTGCCTGGGGCAGACAGGGGATAAATGAAAAACTGTTTTTT
CAWGRQGINEKLFF
>TRBJ2-1|.|.|TRBV20-1
TGCAGTGCCAGCCAAGGGAATGAGCAGTTCTTC
CSASQGNEQFF
>TRBJ2-1|TRBD1|few|TRBV5-1
TGCGCCAGCAGCACCGGACAGGGGGCTCTTGAGCAGTTCTTC
CASSTGQGALEQFF
>TRBJ2-5|.|.|TRBV7-2
TGTGCCAGCAGCTTAGAGGCTAGCTTTGGCCAAGAGACCCAGTACTTC
CASSLEASFGQETQYF
>TRBJ1-1|.|.|TRBV4-2
TGTGCCAGCAGCCAAGACAGGGGAAACACTGAAGCTTTCTTT
CASSQDRGNTEAFF
>TRBJ2-7|TRBD1|few|TRBV7-2
TGTGCCAGCAGCTTAGTCAGGGGGAATGGAGAGCAGTACTTC
CASSLVRGNGEQYF
>TRBJ2-1|.|.|TRBV18
TGTGCCAGCTCCCCTCCGGGGGAGCAGTTCTTC
CASSPPGEQFF
>TRBJ2-7|TRBD2|.|TRBV6-6
TGTGCCAGCAGTTACAGCGGGAGGGGCGAGCAGTACTTC
CASSYSGRGEQYF
>TRBJ1-5|.|.|TRBV2
TGTGCCAGCAACAGAAGGGGGGAGCCCCAGCATTTT
CASNRRGEPQHF
>TRBJ2-3|.|few|TRBV6-6
TGTGCCAGCAGTTACCGGCAGGGGACCGATACGCAGTATTTT
CASSYRQGTDTQYF
>TRBJ2-3|TRBD1|few|TRBV5-1
TGCGCCAGCAGCTGGACAGGGCTGGGCACAGATACGCAGTATTTT
CASSWTGLGTDTQYF
>TRBJ2-5|.|few|TRBV23-1
TGCGCCAGCACCCGCGCAGGGAGAGAGACCCAGTACTTC
CASTRAGRETQYF
>TRBJ1-1|TRBD1|.|TRBV14
TGTGCCAGCAGCCAAGATGGCAGGGGGCGAAGCACTGAAGCTTTCTTT
CASSQDGRGRSTEAFF
>TRBJ1-2|TRBD1|once|TRBV28
TGTGCCAGCAGTCTAAAAACCGGGACAGGGGGTAACTATGGCTACACCTTC
CASSLKTGTGGNYGYTF
>TRBJ2-5|TRBD2|.|TRBV15
TGTGCCACCAGCAGAGGATTCGTCGGGACTAGCGGGAGTCTCGGCGACTTC
CATSRGFVGTSGSLGDF
>TRBJ2-5|.|few|TRBV27
TGTGCCAGCAGTTTGATAGGGAAAGAGACCCAGTACTTC
CASSLIGKETQYF
>TRBJ2-7|.|.|TRBV7-2
TGTGCCAGCAGCTTAACAGGGCAGCGACTCTACGAGCAGTACTTC
CASSLTGQRLYEQYF
>TRBJ2-7|.|.|TRBV29-1
TGCAGCGTTGAAGCAGGTTCCGAGCAGTACTTC
CSVEAGSEQYF
>TRBJ2-5|.|.|TRBV15
TGTGCCACCAGCAGAGGGAGTGGGGACCAAGAGACCCAGTACTTC
CATSRGSGDQETQYF
>TRBJ1-1|.|.|TRBV29-1
TGCAGCGTCCTCACGGGGGCTGAAGCTTTCTTT
CSVLTGAEAFF
>TRBJ2-1|.|few|TRBV28
TGTGCCAGCAGTTTTTGGGACTTAGGACAGGTAAACAATGAGCAGTTCTTC
CASSFWDLGQVNNEQFF